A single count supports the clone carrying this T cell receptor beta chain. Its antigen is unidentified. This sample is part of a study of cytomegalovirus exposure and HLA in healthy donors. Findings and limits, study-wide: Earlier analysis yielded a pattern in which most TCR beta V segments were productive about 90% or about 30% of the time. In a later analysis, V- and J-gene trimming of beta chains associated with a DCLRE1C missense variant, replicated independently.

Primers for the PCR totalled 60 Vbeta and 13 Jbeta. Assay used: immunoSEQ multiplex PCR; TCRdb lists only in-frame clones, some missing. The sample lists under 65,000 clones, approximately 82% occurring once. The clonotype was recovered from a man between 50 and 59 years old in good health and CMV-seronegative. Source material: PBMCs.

The CDR3 region has the DNA TGTGCCAGCCGAACACAGGTCAATCAGCCCCAGCATTTT. The encoded protein is CASRTQVNQPQHF. The gene calls are TRBV28 and TRBJ1-5, with D tentatively TRBD1 (5 bases). This CDR3 region has 13 residues. Trimming took 8 bases from V and 3 from J, leaving 11 bases between them. The germline gives CDR1 MDHEN, CDR2 SYDVKM.